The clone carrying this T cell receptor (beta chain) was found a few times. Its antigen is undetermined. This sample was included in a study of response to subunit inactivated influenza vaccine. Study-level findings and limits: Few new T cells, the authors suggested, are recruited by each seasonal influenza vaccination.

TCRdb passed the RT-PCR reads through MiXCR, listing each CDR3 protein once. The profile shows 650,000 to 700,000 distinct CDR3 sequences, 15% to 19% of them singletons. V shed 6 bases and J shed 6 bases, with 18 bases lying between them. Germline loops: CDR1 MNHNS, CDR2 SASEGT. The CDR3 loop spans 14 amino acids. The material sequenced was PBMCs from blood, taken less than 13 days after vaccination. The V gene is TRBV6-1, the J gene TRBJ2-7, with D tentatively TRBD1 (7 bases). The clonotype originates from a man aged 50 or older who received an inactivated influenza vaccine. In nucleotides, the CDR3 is TGTGCCAGCAGCTCAACTTCCCAGGGGGGCGAGCAGTACTTC. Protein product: CASSSTSQGGEQYF.